This TCR beta chain emerged from a study of blood T cell repertoires in COVID-19. Study information: Acute and convalescent COVID-19 specimens originated in the United States, Italy and Spain. The cDNA or gDNA used as material had been derived from T cells, B-cell-depleted T cells, or PBMCs.

From germline, CDR1 is SGHRS and CDR2 YFSETQ. There are 15 residues in the CDR3. V was trimmed by 4 bases and J by 3 bases, leaving 16 bases between them. As originally analysed: Reference gene primer amplification in the assay estimated nucleated cell counts. Clones were sequenced by immunoSEQ multiplex PCR, and TCRdb holds only the in-frame ones, with some missing. For V, J and clone size, that table is used; D and trimming come from the DNA. The data show some 110,000 clones, about nine tenths seen once. The TCR sequence derives from a human donor in a cohort sampled during active COVID-19. Sequenced input: peripheral blood. V is TRBV5-1 and J is TRBJ2-5, with D possibly TRBD1 on 6 matching bases. The CDR3 bases are TGCGCCAGCAGCCGAAAAGACGACAGGAAAGAGACCCAGTACTTC. The encoded protein is CASSRKDDRKETQYF.